The sample holds a few counts of the clone carrying this T cell receptor beta chain. Antigen: not known. At one boundary the junction diverges from the germline segment, which might be a read error. No cell sorting was done before RNA was extracted from the tissue. The normal lung tissue was taken more than 3 cm from the tumor edge. A modified ARM-PCR protocol with three rounds of nested PCR amplified TCRbeta. TCRdb ran MiXCR on the multiplex PCR reads and lists one entry per CDR3 protein. This table has approximately 44,000 distinct CDR3 sequences, roughly 60% appearing once. This entry comes from a study of tumor and adjacent non-tumor tissue in lung cancer. In the study overall: There were around 11 adenocarcinoma, a couple of squamous cell carcinoma and 1 small cell lung cancer cases. The patients, 10 or so men and about 5 women, were roughly 30 to 76 with stage I to III disease.

Findings of the study overall: Tumor TCR diversity, when higher, was linked to shorter survival. TCR diversity was significantly greater in tumor than normal lung tissue.

The sequencing sample was made of distant non-tumor lung tissue. This sequence was found in a man aged 45 to 65 with non-small cell lung cancer.

The CDR3 nucleotides are TGTGCCAGCGGTTACGGGGGGCCCCAGCATTTT. It yields the protein CASGYGGPQHF. The chain carries TRBV6-6 and TRBJ1-5, with TRBD1 as a possible D gene (5 bases). The CDR3 totals 11 residues. Germline assignment: CDR1 MNHNY and CDR2 SVGAGI (reference sequence).